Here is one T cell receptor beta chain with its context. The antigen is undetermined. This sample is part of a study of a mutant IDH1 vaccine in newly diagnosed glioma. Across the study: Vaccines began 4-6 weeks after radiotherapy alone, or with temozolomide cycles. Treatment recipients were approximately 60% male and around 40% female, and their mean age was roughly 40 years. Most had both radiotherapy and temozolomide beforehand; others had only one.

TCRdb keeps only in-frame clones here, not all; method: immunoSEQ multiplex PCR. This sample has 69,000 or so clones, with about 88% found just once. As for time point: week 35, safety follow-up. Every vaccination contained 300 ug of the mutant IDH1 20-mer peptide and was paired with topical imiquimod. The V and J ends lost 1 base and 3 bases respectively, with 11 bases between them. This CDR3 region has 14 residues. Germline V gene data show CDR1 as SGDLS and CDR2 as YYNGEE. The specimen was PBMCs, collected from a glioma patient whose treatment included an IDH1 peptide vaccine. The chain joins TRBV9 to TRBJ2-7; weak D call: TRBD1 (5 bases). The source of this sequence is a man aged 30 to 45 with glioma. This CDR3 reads CASSVRQGDYEQYF. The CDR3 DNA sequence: TGTGCCAGCAGCGTAAGGCAGGGCGACTACGAGCAGTACTTC. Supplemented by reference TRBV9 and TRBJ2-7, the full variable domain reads DSGVTQTPKHLITATGQRVTLRCSPRSGDLSVYWYQQSLDQGLQFLIQYYNGEERAKGNILERFSAQQFPDLHSELNLSSLELGDSALYFCASSVRQGDYEQYFGPGTRLTVT.